This T cell receptor beta chain came from a study of radiotherapy plus CTLA-4 blockade in lung cancer. Overall study findings and caveats: Blood saw expansion of tumor-derived TCR clones after radiotherapy plus ipilimumab.

The method was immunoSEQ multiplex PCR; TCRdb's version includes in-frame clones alone and lacks a portion of them. The data hold some 90,000 clones, with roughly four fifths observed a single time. The CDR3 spans 13 residues. In germline, CDR1 is LGHNA, CDR2 YNFKEQ. Deletions cut 5 bases from V and 2 bases from J, with 8 bases between. CTLA-4 blockade with ipilimumab, together with focal radiation, was given to patients with chemo-refractory metastatic non-small-cell lung cancer. Note on this clone: Antigen: not known.

The sequenced sample was peripheral blood, obtained from a patient treated with radiotherapy plus ipilimumab. The V and J genes are TRBV4-2 and TRBJ2-3; D not certain. The receptor was isolated from a human donor with non-small cell lung cancer who had stable disease on radiotherapy plus ipilimumab. CDR3 coding DNA: TGTGCCAGCAGCGAGTCCCCCACAGATACGCAGTATTTT. It is translated as CASSESPTDTQYF.